This T cell receptor (beta chain) came from a study of blood T cell repertoires in COVID-19. Study at large: Some COVID-19 samples were acute and others convalescent; all came from the United States, Italy and Spain. T cells, B-cell-depleted T cells, or PBMCs supplied cDNA or gDNA.

TCRdb's table, derived via immunoSEQ multiplex PCR, lists solely in-frame clones and lacks some. The sample lists some 200,000 clones; approximately 80% were seen once. The Seattle patients joined while their infection was active and were tracked longitudinally afterward. Germline V gives CDR1 WSHSY, CDR2 SAAADI. Deletions cut 4 bases from V and 1 base from J, with 10 bases between. The CDR3 is made up of 14 amino acids. The sample comprised peripheral blood. The chain recombines TRBV10-2 with TRBJ1-2, with D possibly matching TRBD1 (6 bases). The TCR originated in a woman older than 75 with COVID-19, enrolled during active disease. The CDR3 region is CASSGQANNYGYTF. The CDR3 DNA is TGCGCCAGCAGTGGACAGGCAAATAACTATGGCTACACCTTC.